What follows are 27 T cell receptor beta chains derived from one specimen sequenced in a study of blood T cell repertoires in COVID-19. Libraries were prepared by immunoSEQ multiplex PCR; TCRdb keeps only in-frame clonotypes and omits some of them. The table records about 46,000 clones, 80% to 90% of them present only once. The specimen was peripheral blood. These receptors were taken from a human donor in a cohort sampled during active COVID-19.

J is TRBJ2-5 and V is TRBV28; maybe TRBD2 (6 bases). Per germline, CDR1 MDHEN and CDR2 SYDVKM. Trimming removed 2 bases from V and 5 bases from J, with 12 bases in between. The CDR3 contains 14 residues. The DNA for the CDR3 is TGTGCCAGCAGTTTAAGTACTAGCTTTGAGACCCAGTACTTC. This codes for CASSLSTSFETQYF.

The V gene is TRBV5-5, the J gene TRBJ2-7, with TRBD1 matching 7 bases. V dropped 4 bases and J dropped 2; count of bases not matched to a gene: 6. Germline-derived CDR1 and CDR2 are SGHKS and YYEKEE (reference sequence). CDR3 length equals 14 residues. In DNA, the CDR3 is TGTGCCAGCAGCCCCCGACAGGGAGCCTACGAGCAGTACTTC. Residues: CASSPRQGAYEQYF.

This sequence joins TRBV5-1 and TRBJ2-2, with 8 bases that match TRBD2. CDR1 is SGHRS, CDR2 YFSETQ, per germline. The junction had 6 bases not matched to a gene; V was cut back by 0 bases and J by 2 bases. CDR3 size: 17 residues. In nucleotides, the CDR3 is TGCGCCAGCAGCTTGGTTTTAGCGGGGACCAACACCGGGGAGCTGTTTTTT. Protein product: CASSLVLAGTNTGELFF.

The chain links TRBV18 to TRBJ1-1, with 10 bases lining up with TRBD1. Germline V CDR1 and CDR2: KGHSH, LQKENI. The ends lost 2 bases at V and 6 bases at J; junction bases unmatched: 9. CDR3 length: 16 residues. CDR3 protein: CASSPSGTGVFSEAFF. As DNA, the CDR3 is TGTGCCAGCTCACCATCGGGGACAGGGGTTTTCTCTGAAGCTTTCTTT.

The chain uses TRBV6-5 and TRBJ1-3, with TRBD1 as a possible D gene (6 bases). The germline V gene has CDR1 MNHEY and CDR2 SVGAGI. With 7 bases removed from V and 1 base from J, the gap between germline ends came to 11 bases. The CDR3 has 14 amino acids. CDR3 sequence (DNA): TGTGCCAGCATTACAGGGATGTCTGGAAACACCATATATTTT. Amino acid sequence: CASITGMSGNTIYF.

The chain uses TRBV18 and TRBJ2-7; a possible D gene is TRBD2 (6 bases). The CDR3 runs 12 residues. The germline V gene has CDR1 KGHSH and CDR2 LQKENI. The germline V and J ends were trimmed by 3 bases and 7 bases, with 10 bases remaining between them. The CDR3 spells CASSPGRGEQYF. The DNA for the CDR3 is TGTGCCAGCTCACCGGGACGGGGGGAGCAGTACTTC.

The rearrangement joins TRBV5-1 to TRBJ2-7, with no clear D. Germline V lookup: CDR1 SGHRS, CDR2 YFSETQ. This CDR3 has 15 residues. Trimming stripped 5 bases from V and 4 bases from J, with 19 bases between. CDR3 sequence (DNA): TGCGCCAGCAGGCTCCTGGGCCCGGATAGGTACGAGCAGTACTTC. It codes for CASRLLGPDRYEQYF.

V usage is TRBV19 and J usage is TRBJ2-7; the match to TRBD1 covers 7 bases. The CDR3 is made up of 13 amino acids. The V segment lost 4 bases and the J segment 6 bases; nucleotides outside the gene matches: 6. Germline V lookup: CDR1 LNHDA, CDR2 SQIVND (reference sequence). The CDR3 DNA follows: TGTGCCAGTAGTAAGGGGACAGACCGCGAGCAGTACTTC. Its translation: CASSKGTDREQYF.

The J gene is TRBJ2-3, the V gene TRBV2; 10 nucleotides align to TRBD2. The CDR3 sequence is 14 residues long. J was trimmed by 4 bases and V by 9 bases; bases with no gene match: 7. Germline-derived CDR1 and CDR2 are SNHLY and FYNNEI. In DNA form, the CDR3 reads TGTGCCAGTGGTCCTAGCGGGAGTGCAGATACGCAGTATTTT. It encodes CASGPSGSADTQYF.

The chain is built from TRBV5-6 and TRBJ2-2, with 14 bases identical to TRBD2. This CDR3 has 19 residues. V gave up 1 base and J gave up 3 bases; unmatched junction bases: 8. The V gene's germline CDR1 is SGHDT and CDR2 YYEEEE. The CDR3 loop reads CASSLSGLAGGLDTGELFF. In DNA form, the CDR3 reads TGTGCCAGCAGCTTGAGTGGACTAGCGGGAGGCTTGGACACCGGGGAGCTGTTTTTT.

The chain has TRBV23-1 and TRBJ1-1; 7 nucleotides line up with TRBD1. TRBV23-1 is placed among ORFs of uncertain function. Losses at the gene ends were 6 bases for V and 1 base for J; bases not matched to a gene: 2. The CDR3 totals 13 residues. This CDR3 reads CASRRTGNTEAFF. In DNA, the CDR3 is TGCGCCAGCAGACGGACAGGGAACACTGAAGCTTTCTTT.

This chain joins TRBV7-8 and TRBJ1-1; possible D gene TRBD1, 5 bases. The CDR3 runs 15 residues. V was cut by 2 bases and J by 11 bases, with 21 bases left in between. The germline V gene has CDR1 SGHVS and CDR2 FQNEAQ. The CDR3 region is CASSLRRGQGAAAFF. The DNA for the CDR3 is TGTGCCAGCAGCTTAAGGAGAGGTCAAGGGGCAGCGGCTTTCTTT. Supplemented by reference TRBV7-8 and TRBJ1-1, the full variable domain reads GAGVSQSPRYKVAKRGQDVALRCDPISGHVSLFWYQQALGQGPEFLTYFQNEAQLDKSGLPSDRFFAERPEGSVSTLKIQRTQQEDSAVYLCASSLRRGQGAAAFFGQGTRLTVV.

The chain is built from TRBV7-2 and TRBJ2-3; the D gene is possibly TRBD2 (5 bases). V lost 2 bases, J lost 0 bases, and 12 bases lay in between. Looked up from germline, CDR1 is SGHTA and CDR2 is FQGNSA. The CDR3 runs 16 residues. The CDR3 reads CASSLLSAGSTDTQYF. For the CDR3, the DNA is TGTGCCAGCAGCTTACTTAGCGCGGGTAGCACAGATACGCAGTATTTT.

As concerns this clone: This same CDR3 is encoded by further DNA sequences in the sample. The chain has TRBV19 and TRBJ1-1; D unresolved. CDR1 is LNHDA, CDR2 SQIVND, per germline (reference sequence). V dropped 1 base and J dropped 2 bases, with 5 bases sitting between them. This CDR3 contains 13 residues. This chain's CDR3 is CASSIARNTEAFF. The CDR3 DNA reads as TGTGCCAGTAGTATAGCGCGAAACACTGAAGCTTTCTTT. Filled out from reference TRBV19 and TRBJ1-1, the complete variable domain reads DGGITQSPKYLFRKEGQNVTLSCEQNLNHDAMYWYRQDPGQGLRLIYYSQIVNDFQKGDIAEGYSVSREKKESFPLTVTSAQKNPTAFYLCASSIARNTEAFFGQGTRLTVV.

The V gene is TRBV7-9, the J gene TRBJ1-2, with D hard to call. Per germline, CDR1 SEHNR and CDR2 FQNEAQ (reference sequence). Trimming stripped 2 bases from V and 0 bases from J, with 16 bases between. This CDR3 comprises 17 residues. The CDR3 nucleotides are TGTGCCAGCAGCTTAATGGCAGGAACCCGAGCTAACTATGGCTACACCTTC. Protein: CASSLMAGTRANYGYTF.

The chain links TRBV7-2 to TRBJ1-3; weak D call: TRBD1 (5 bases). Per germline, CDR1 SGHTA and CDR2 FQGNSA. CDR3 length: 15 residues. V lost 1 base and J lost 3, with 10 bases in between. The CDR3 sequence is CASSLGGGSGNTIYF. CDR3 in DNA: TGTGCCAGCAGCTTAGGTGGGGGGAGTGGAAACACCATATATTTT.

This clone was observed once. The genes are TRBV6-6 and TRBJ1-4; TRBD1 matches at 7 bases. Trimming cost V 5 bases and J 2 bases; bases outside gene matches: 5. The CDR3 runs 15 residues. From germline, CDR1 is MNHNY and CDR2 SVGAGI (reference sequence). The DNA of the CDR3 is TGTGCCAGCAGTGACAGGGCGACGACTAATGAAAAACTGTTTTTT. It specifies CASSDRATTNEKLFF.

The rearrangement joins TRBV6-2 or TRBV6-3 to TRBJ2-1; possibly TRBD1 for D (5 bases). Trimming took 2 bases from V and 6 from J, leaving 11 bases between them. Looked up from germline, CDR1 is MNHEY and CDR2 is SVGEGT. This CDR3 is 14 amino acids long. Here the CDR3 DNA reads TGTGCCAGCAGTTACGCAGGGATCGGCAATGAGCAGTTCTTC. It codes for CASSYAGIGNEQFF.

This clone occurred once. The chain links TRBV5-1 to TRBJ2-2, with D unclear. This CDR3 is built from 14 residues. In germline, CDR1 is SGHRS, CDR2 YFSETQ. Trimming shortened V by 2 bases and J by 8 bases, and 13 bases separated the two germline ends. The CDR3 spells CASSFLPDAGELFF. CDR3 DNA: TGCGCCAGCAGCTTTCTACCTGATGCTGGGGAGCTGTTTTTT.

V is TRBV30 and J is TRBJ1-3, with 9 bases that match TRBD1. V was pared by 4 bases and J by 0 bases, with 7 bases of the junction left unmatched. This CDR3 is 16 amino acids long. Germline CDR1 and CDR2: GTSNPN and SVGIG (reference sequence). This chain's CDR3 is CAWTPWDRASGNTIYF. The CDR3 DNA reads TGTGCCTGGACCCCGTGGGACAGGGCCTCTGGAAACACCATATATTTT.

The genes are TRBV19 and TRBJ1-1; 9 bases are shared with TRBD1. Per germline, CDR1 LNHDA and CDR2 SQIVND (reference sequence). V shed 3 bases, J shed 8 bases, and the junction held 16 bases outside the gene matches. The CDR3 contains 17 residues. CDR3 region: CASSIFGLRDRAWEAFF. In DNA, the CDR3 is TGTGCCAGTAGTATTTTCGGTCTACGGGACAGGGCCTGGGAAGCTTTCTTT.

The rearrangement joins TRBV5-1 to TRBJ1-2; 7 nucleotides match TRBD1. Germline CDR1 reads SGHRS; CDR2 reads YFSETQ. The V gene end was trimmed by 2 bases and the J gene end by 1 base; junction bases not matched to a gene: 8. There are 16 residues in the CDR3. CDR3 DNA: TGCGCCAGCAGCTTCGGGGACAGTAACTTTAACTATGGCTACACCTTC. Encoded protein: CASSFGDSNFNYGYTF.

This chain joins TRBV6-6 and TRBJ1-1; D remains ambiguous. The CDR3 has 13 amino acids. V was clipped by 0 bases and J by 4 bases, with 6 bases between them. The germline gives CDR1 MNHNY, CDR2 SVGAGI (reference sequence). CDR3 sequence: CASSYSRGTEAFF. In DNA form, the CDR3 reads TGTGCCAGCAGTTACTCACGGGGCACTGAAGCTTTCTTT.

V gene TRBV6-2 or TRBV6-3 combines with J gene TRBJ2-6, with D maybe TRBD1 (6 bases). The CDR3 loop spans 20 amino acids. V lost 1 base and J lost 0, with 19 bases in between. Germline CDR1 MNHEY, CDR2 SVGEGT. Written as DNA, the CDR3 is TGTGCCAGCAGTTACTTGTTTGGAACAGGGTCTAGCTCTGGGGCCAACGTCCTGACTTTC. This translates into CASSYLFGTGSSSGANVLTF.

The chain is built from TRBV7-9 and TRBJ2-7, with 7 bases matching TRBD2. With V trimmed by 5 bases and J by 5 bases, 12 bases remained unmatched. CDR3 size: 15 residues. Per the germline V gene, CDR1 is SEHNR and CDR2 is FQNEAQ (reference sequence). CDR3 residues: CASSNPSRELNEQYF. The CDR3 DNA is TGTGCCAGCAGCAACCCCTCGCGGGAGTTAAACGAGCAGTACTTC.

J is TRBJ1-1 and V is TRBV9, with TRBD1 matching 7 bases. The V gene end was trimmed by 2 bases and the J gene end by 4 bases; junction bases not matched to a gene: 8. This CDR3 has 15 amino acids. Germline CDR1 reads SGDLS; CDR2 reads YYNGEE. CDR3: CASSVTGTVGTEAFF. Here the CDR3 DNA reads TGTGCCAGCAGCGTGACCGGGACAGTGGGCACTGAAGCTTTCTTT.

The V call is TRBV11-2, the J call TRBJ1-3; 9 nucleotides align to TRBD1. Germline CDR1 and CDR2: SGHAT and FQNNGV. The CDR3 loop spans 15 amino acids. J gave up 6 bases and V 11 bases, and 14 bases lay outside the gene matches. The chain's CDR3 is CAVTDLGDRVNTIYF. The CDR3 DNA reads TGTGCCGTTACCGATTTAGGGGACAGGGTAAACACCATATATTTT.